This TCR beta chain was sequenced for a study of blood T cell repertoires in COVID-19. Study context: From the United States, Italy and Spain came samples of acute and convalescent COVID-19.

Original data processing: Amplification from reference gene primers served as the basis for estimated nucleated cell counts. Here immunoSEQ multiplex PCR was the method, and the copy in TCRdb shows in-frame clones only, minus some. That table supplies the V and J calls and clone size; D and trimming were determined from the DNA. The sample has 95,000 to 150,000 clones, about 74% seen once. The CDR3 loop spans 12 amino acids. Germline V gene lookup returns CDR1 SGHAT and CDR2 FQNNGV. Trimming stripped 2 bases from V and 5 bases from J, with 6 bases between. The sample consisted of peripheral blood. The clonotype was recovered from a man aged 60-69 years with acute or convalescent COVID-19. The rearrangement uses TRBV11-2 and TRBJ1-2; D gene ambiguous. The CDR3, as DNA: TGTGCCAGCAGCTTATTAAATTATGGCTACACCTTC. Translated, it gives CASSLLNYGYTF.